Following are 27 T cell receptor beta chains from one sample sequenced in a study of patients and donors after allogeneic stem cell transplantation. TCRdb processed the RT-PCR reads anew with MiXCR; each CDR3 protein has one entry. This table has roughly 940,000 distinct CDR3 sequences, around 17% appearing once. Sequencing was performed on blood, either unsorted or a sorted T cell fraction (not recorded which). The receptors shown here come from a human donor who was either an allogeneic HSCT recipient or a stem cell or donor lymphocyte infusion donor (not recorded which). It is not recorded whose cells these are; they may come from a transplant donor.

This clonotype was recorded only once. Given a much more abundant clone one base away, this may be a read error. The chain uses TRBV6-4 and TRBJ2-1; 14 nucleotides line up with TRBD2. Germline V gives CDR1 MRHNA, CDR2 SNTAGT. The CDR3 extends over 15 amino acids. This CDR3 reads CASSGLAGGNNEQSF. The DNA for the CDR3 is TGTGCCAGCAGCGGACTAGCGGGAGGCAACAATGAGCAGTCCTTC.

The rearrangement uses TRBV20-1 and TRBJ2-3, with TRBD2 matching over 14 bases. Germline values: CDR1 DFQATT, CDR2 SNEGSKA (reference sequence). V lost 6 bases to trimming and J lost 5 bases; unmatched junction nucleotides: 13. The CDR3 covers 17 residues. Here the CDR3 reads CSATPAGTSGRRDTQYF. In DNA form, the CDR3 reads TGCAGTGCCACACCCGCCGGGACTAGCGGGAGAAGAGATACGCAGTATTTT.

This clonotype has just a few counts. This chain links TRBV3-1 with TRBJ1-2, with D hard to call. Germline loops: CDR1 LGHDT, CDR2 YNNKEL (reference sequence). Deletions cut 1 base from V and 1 base from J, with 7 bases between. This CDR3 region has 14 residues. The DNA for the CDR3 is TGTGCCAGCAGCCAAGGGCCGATTAACTATGGCTACACCTTC. Its protein is CASSQGPINYGYTF.

The chain combines TRBV5-1 with TRBJ1-4; D remains ambiguous. V gave up 4 bases and J gave up 7 bases, with 8 bases separating them. This CDR3 has 12 residues. Germline loops: CDR1 SGHRS, CDR2 YFSETQ. The CDR3 here is CASSRDAEKLFF. The CDR3 nucleotides read TGCGCCAGCAGCCGGGATGCTGAAAAACTGTTTTTT.

A few counts support this clonotype. This chain joins TRBV6-2 or TRBV6-3 and TRBJ1-2; TRBD1 aligns across 7 bases. CDR3 size: 15 residues. Germline values: CDR1 MNHEY, CDR2 SVGEGT. V lost 2 bases to trimming and J lost 4 bases; unmatched junction nucleotides: 7. The CDR3 sequence: CASSYDRANLYGYTF. The CDR3 DNA reads as TGTGCCAGCAGTTACGACAGGGCGAATCTCTATGGCTACACCTTC.

The V and J genes are TRBV18 and TRBJ2-7, with D hard to call. Trimming left V 2 bases short and J 3 bases short, with 8 bases between. Looked up from germline, CDR1 is KGHSH and CDR2 is LQKENI. The CDR3 is made up of 13 amino acids. The CDR3 DNA sequence: TGTGCCAGCTCACCAGTCGACGGCTACGAGCAGTACTTC. Encoded protein: CASSPVDGYEQYF.

This clonotype appeared many times. The rearrangement links TRBV9 to TRBJ2-7, with D perhaps given as TRBD1 or TRBD2 (6 bases each). Trimming removed 0 bases from V and 3 bases from J, with 10 bases in between. Germline V gene sequence: CDR1 SGDLS, CDR2 YYNGEE. The CDR3 covers 14 residues. The CDR3 spells CASSVDGGDYEQYF. In DNA form, the CDR3 reads TGTGCCAGCAGCGTAGACGGGGGCGACTACGAGCAGTACTTC.

This clonotype has a handful of counts. The rearrangement links TRBV15 to TRBJ2-1, with a tentative D call TRBD2 (6 bases). Trimming took off 6 bases at V and 5 bases at J, with 17 bases between the two ends. There are 15 residues in the CDR3. CDR1 LNHNV and CDR2 YYDKDF come from the germline V gene (reference sequence). In DNA form, the CDR3 reads TGTGCCACCAGTTCGGATTTGGGACTGAACAATGAGCAGTTCTTC. Protein product: CATSSDLGLNNEQFF.

The gene calls are TRBV7-6 and TRBJ2-1, with 10 bases that match TRBD2. J lost 7 bases, V lost 5 bases, and 17 bases had no gene match. The V gene's germline CDR1 is SGHVS and CDR2 FNYEAQ. The length of the CDR3 is 18 residues. The CDR3 DNA is TGTGCCAGCAGCGACCCTTTTAGCGGGGGGCCCCAGTGGAATGAGCAGTTCTTC. Amino acid sequence: CASSDPFSGGPQWNEQFF.

This chain uses TRBV3-1 with TRBJ2-3; TRBD1 aligns across 7 bases. Germline CDR1 reads LGHDT; CDR2 reads YNNKEL (reference sequence). Germline trimming cut 1 base from V and 1 base from J; bases unmatched to any gene: 5. The CDR3 loop spans 16 amino acids. As DNA, the CDR3 is TGTGCCAGCAGCCAAGGGAAGGGGGCGGGCACAGATACGCAGTATTTT. This translates into CASSQGKGAGTDTQYF.

V usage is TRBV4-2 and J usage is TRBJ1-5; D possibly corresponds to TRBD1 (5 bases). CDR1 LGHNA and CDR2 YNFKEQ come from the germline V gene. V shed 3 bases and J shed 7 bases, with 16 bases lying between them. The CDR3 spans 15 residues. The CDR3 nucleotides read TGTGCCAGCAGCCAGGCCGGGCCTCGGGGGCAGCCCCAGCATTTT. Translation gives CASSQAGPRGQPQHF.

This clonotype occurred a few times. This rearrangement joins TRBV12-2 to TRBJ2-2; the table's TRBD2 call for D was not verified on the DNA. TRBV12-2 is termed a pseudogene. This CDR3 is built from 17 residues. CDR3 in DNA: TGTGCAAGTCGCCGGACGAAGCGGGAACGGAACACCGGGGAGCTGTTTTTT. Translation: CASRRTKRERNTGELFF.

This clonotype was observed a handful of times. V and J are TRBV7-2 and TRBJ2-1; D is possibly TRBD2 (6 bases). Germline V lookup: CDR1 SGHTA, CDR2 FQGNSA. The CDR3 extends over 14 amino acids. Trimming cost V 5 bases and J 5 bases, with 13 bases left between them. The CDR3 DNA is TGTGCCAGCAGCCCCGAGACTAGACACAATGAGCAGTTCTTC. The encoded protein is CASSPETRHNEQFF.

For this clonotype: This sequence may be a read error, since a much larger clone differs from it by one base. The genes are TRBV12-3 or TRBV12-4 and TRBJ1-4; perhaps TRBD1 as D (5 bases). The V and J ends lost 6 bases and 8 bases respectively, with 13 bases between them. The CDR3 totals 13 residues. For the CDR3, the DNA is TGTGCCAGCAGCAGGGACTGGGCGGAAAAACTGTTTTTT. Translated: CASSRDWAEKLFF.

This clonotype was seen only a few times. The chain combines TRBV7-2 with TRBJ1-3, with D possibly being TRBD1 (6 bases). V was shortened by 4 bases and J by 0 bases, with 10 bases between the two germline ends. The CDR3 runs 15 residues. In germline, CDR1 is SGHTA, CDR2 FQGNSA. The CDR3 nucleotides are TGTGCCAGCAGCTCGGGGACATACTCTGGAAACACCATATATTTT. Translation gives CASSSGTYSGNTIYF. The complete variable domain, with remaining parts taken from reference TRBV7-2 and TRBJ1-3, reads GAGVSQSPSNKVTEKGKDVELRCDPISGHTALYWYRQSLGQGLEFLIYFQGNSAPDKSGLPSDRFSAERTGGSVSTLTIQRTQQEDSAVYLCASSSGTYSGNTIYFGEGSWLTVV.

This clonotype appeared a few times. V usage is TRBV6-1 and J usage is TRBJ2-1; 12 bases match TRBD2. The germline V gene encodes CDR1 MNHNS and CDR2 SASEGT. V lost 6 bases, J lost 6 bases, and 6 bases stayed unmatched. The CDR3 has 15 residues. The CDR3, as DNA: TGTGCCAGCAGGGGAACTAGCGGGGGGCCCAATGAGCAGTTCTTC. It encodes CASRGTSGGPNEQFF.

This sequence joins TRBV5-1 and TRBJ2-7, with TRBD1 matching over 11 bases. Germline CDR1 SGHRS, CDR2 YFSETQ. Germline trimming cut 4 bases from V and 6 bases from J; bases unmatched to any gene: 6. CDR3 length equals 14 residues. Here the CDR3 reads CASSVDRGPGEQYF. CDR3 DNA: TGCGCCAGCAGCGTGGACAGGGGGCCCGGCGAGCAGTACTTC.

The rearrangement links TRBV5-5 to TRBJ2-7; tentatively, D is TRBD1 or TRBD2 (7 bases each). This CDR3 contains 15 residues. Trimming shortened V by 4 bases and J by 4 bases, and 18 bases separated the two germline ends. Germline V lookup: CDR1 SGHKS, CDR2 YYEKEE (reference sequence). In DNA form, the CDR3 reads TGTGCCAGCAGCCCTCAGGGGGGGCAATTGTACGAGCAGTACTTC. Its translation is CASSPQGGQLYEQYF. Combining the CDR3 with reference TRBV5-5 and TRBJ2-7 gives the whole variable domain DAGVTQSPTHLIKTRGQQVTLRCSPISGHKSVSWYQQVLGQGPQFIFQYYEKEERGRGNFPDRFSARQFPNYSSELNVNALLLGDSALYLCASSPQGGQLYEQYFGPGTRLTVT.

The genes are TRBV29-1 and TRBJ2-7; no reliable D call. Germline lookup yields CDR1 SQVTM and CDR2 ANQGSEA. The CDR3 is made up of 13 amino acids. The V end was cut by 4 bases, the J end by 3 bases, with 13 bases between. Here the CDR3 reads CSVVLGNFYEQYF. The CDR3 nucleotides are TGCAGCGTTGTTCTGGGAAACTTCTACGAGCAGTACTTC.

Only a few counts were recorded for this clonotype. V usage is TRBV9 and J usage is TRBJ1-2; no clear D. This CDR3 region has 12 residues. Trimming took 7 bases from V and 1 from J, leaving 8 bases between them. Germline values: CDR1 SGDLS, CDR2 YYNGEE. The CDR3 DNA is TGTGCCAGCCTCCCCGGTAACTATGGCTACACCTTC. It specifies CASLPGNYGYTF.

The chain combines TRBV20-1 with TRBJ1-1; no firm D call. This CDR3 has 14 residues. V was pared by 0 bases and J by 4 bases, with 12 bases between. CDR1 is DFQATT, CDR2 SNEGSKA, per germline (reference sequence). Here the CDR3 reads CSARDGSVSTEAFF. The CDR3 nucleotides are TGCAGTGCTAGAGATGGTTCGGTTTCCACTGAAGCTTTCTTT.

This clonotype has a count of ten or more. The V gene is TRBV24-1, the J gene TRBJ1-2; the D gene is possibly TRBD1 (6 bases). The germline gives CDR1 KGHDR, CDR2 SFDVKD. The CDR3 sequence is 14 residues long. The V and J ends lost 4 bases and 2 bases respectively, with 10 bases between them. In nucleotides, the CDR3 is TGTGCCACCAGTGACTGGGACACCAACTATGGCTACACCTTC. Translation: CATSDWDTNYGYTF.

The V call is TRBV4-2, the J call TRBJ2-7, with D perhaps being TRBD1 or TRBD2 (5 bases each). CDR3 length equals 14 residues. The V and J ends lost 4 bases and 2 bases respectively, with 12 bases between them. In germline, CDR1 is LGHNA, CDR2 YNFKEQ. The CDR3 nucleotides read TGTGCCAGCAGCCTCCGGGACGGGCCCTACGAGCAGTACTTC. It yields the protein CASSLRDGPYEQYF.

This clonotype has a handful of counts. The gene calls are TRBV24-1 and TRBJ1-1; TRBD1 is a possible D gene (5 bases). V gave up 1 base and J gave up 4 bases, with 9 bases separating them. The CDR3 runs to 14 residues. Germline loops: CDR1 KGHDR, CDR2 SFDVKD. The CDR3 here is CATSDLGGGTEAFF. DNA for the CDR3: TGTGCCACCAGTGATTTAGGCGGGGGCACTGAAGCTTTCTTT.

The V gene is TRBV9, the J gene TRBJ2-7; 8 nucleotides agree with TRBD1. The V gene's germline CDR1 is SGDLS and CDR2 YYNGEE. The CDR3 covers 17 residues. Losses at the gene ends were 3 bases for V and 2 bases for J; bases not matched to a gene: 13. The CDR3 bases are TGTGCCAGCAGCGCCGGAGGGGGACAGGATCTACCCTACGAGCAGTACTTC. Translating it yields CASSAGGGQDLPYEQYF.

The rearrangement joins TRBV12-3 or TRBV12-4 to TRBJ2-7, with D unclear. Trimming shortened V by 5 bases and J by 1 base, and 6 bases separated the two germline ends. The CDR3 length is 12 residues. CDR3 bases: TGTGCCAGCAGTGTAAGGTCCTACGAGCAGTACTTC. This sequence encodes CASSVRSYEQYF.

The rearrangement links TRBV24-1 to TRBJ2-1; the D is unclear. V was shortened by 1 base and J by 0 bases, with 9 bases between the two germline ends. The CDR3 extends over 16 amino acids. Germline assignment: CDR1 KGHDR and CDR2 SFDVKD. The CDR3 nucleotides are TGTGCCACCAGTGATTTTCCCAAGACCTCCTACAATGAGCAGTTCTTC. It yields the protein CATSDFPKTSYNEQFF.